Sequencing of this TCR beta chain was carried out in a study of blood T cells in healthy people across ages. The CDR3 contains 12 residues. Germline V lookup: CDR1 DFQATT, CDR2 SNEGSKA (reference sequence). Trimming took off 2 bases at V and 2 bases at J, with 7 bases between the two ends. Isolation yielded PBMCs, at least 6.5 million per sample, in every case. Broader study findings: Compared with aged donors, long-lived donors showed fewer expanded clones, suggesting selection. Naive T cell percentage and TCR beta diversity correlated strongly.

This clonotype has ten or more counts. Its antigen is not identified. A second PCR, run for roughly 7 to 12 cycles, used a sample-barcoded 5' primer plus a J-beta primer mix. One entry per CDR3 protein results from TCRdb running MiXCR on the 5' RACE reads. This sample has around 1,500,000 distinct CDR3 sequences, with roughly 28% found just once. This clonotype was sampled from a woman aged 25 to 39 in good health. Sequenced: blood. The chain couples TRBV20-1 to TRBJ2-7, with D hard to call. In DNA form, the CDR3 reads TGCAGTGCTAGAACCAGAGCCTACGAGCAGTACTTC. Amino acids: CSARTRAYEQYF.